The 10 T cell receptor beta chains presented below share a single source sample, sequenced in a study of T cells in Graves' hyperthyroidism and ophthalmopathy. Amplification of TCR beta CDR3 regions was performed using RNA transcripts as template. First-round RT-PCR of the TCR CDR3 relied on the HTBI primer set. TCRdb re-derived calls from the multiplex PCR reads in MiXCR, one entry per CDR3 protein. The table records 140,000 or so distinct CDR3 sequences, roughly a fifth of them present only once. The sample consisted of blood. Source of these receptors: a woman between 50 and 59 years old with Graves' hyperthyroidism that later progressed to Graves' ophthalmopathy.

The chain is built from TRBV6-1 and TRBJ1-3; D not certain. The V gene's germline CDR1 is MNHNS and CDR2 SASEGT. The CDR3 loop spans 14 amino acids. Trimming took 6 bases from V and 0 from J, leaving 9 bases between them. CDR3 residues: CASRRHSSGNTIYF. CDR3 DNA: TGTGCCAGCAGGCGACACTCCTCTGGAAACACCATATATTTT.

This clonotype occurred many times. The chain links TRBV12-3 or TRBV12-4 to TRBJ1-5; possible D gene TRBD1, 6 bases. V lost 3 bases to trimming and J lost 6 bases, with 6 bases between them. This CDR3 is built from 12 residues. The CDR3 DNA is TGTGCCAGCAGTTTCAGGGGTCAGCCCCAGCATTTT. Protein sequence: CASSFRGQPQHF.

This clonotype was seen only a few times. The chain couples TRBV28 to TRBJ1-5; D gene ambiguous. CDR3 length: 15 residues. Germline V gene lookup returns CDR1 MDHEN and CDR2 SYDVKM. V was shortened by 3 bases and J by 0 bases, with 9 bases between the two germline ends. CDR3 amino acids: CASSFGVSSNQPQHF. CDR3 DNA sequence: TGTGCCAGCAGTTTTGGGGTATCTAGCAATCAGCCCCAGCATTTT.

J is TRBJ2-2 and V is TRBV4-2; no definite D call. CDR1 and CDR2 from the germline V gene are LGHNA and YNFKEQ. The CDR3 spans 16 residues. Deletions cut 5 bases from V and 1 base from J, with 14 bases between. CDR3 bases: TGTGCCAGCAGCTTATTCCGGGCCCTGAACACCGGGGAGCTGTTTTTT. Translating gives CASSLFRALNTGELFF.

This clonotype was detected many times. This CDR3 reads CASSYGGNEQYF. The CDR3 DNA reads TGTGCCAGCAGTTACGGAGGGAACGAGCAGTACTTC. The chain employs TRBV6-2 or TRBV6-3 and TRBJ2-7; D might be TRBD2 (6 bases). This CDR3 has 12 amino acids. CDR1 and CDR2 (germline): MNHEY, SVGEGT. The V gene lost 2 bases and the J gene lost 5 bases, with 7 bases spanning the gap.

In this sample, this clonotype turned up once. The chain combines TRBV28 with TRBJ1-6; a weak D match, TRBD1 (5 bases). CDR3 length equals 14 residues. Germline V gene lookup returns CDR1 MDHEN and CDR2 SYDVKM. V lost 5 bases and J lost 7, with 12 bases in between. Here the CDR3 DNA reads TGTGCCAGCAGTCTTCAGGGCAGGAATTCACCCCTCCACTTT. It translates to CASSLQGRNSPLHF.

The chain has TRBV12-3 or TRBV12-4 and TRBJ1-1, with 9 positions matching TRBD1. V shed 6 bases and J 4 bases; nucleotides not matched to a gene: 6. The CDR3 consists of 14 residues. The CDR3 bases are TGTGCCAGCAGCTTTCGGACAGGGGTCACTGAAGCTTTCTTT. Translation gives CASSFRTGVTEAFF.

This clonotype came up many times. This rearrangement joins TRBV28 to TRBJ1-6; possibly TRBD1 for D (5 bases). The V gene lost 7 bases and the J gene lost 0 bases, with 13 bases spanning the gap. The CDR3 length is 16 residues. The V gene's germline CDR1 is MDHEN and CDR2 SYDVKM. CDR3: CASKIRQSSYNSPLHF. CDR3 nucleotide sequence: TGTGCCAGCAAAATAAGACAGAGCTCCTATAATTCACCCCTCCACTTT.

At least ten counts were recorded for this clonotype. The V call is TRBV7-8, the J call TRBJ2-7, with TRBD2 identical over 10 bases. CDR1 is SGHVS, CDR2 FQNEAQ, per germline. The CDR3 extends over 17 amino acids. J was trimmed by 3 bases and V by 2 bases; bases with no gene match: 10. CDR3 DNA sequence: TGTGCCAGCAGCTTAAAAACTAGCGGGATCGTAGGCTACGAGCAGTACTTC. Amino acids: CASSLKTSGIVGYEQYF.

The CDR3 is CASSEWQGISGANVLTF. The CDR3 DNA reads TGTGCCAGCAGTGAGTGGCAGGGGATCTCTGGGGCCAACGTCCTGACTTTC. The chain combines TRBV6-1 with TRBJ2-6; D is perhaps TRBD1 (6 bases). This CDR3 has 17 residues. Trimming left V 3 bases short and J 0 bases short, with 12 bases between. Per germline, CDR1 MNHNS and CDR2 SASEGT.